The text below deals with one TCR beta chain. No cognate antigen has been identified for it. Base-call qualities are not available, and no considerably larger clone is one nucleotide away. The entry originates in a study of memory CD4+ T cells and cytomegalovirus serostatus (dated 2019 in TCRdb). A note on the overall study: A total of some 33 healthy Belgian adults, of whom 9 were CMV seropositive and 24 were CMV seronegative, were included in the cohort. To replicate a published TCR-based CMV serostatus classifier, the study sequenced CD4+ memory TCRbeta repertoires from a Belgian cohort whose cytomegalovirus serostatus was known.

Its CDR3 holds 15 amino acids, cysteine through phenylalanine. The retained sequence is limited to the CDR3, 45 bases, with the frame set at the first base. At the junction V is shortened by 5 bases and J by 0 bases; bases outside the gene matches: 6. The germline V gene supplies CDR1 SGHRS and CDR2 YFSETQ. Here is what the overall study found, with its caveats: The original-framework classifier achieved a median bootstrapped AUC of almost 0.97 with a 95% CI of 0.76-1.00 on the Belgian cohort. Only CD4+CD45RO+ memory cells were sequenced, in contrast to the original study, in which naive and memory CD4+ and CD8+ populations were covered. The results were interpreted as suggesting that the CMV-associated TCR signature is largely present in the CD4+ memory repertoire. Of fewer than 200 previously reported CMV-associated TCRbeta sequences, 60 to 85 appeared in the CD4+ memory repertoires, each in one to five individuals. For CMV serostatus prediction, a median bootstrapped AUC of about 0.94 was reached with the original framework, and a median bootstrapped AUC of roughly 0.9 was reached with a US-trained random forest.

Single viable CD3+CD4+CD8-CD45RO+ cells were sorted as memory CD4+ T cells on a FACSAria II. CMV serostatus was assessed using a Roche Elecsys assay, by which serum IgG against CMV pp150, pp28, p38 and p52 was detected. After thawing, total CD4+ T cells were enriched by positive selection with CD4 magnetic microbeads. Samples originated from another study that specifically interrogated the CD4+ T cell memory repertoire. Peripheral blood mononuclear cells were isolated and cryopreserved according to standard operating procedures, and serum was kept at -80 degrees C. The staining used CD3-PerCP (BW264/56), CD4-APC (RPA-T4), CD45RO-PE (UCHT1) and CD8-Pacific Orange (3B5) antibodies, and Sytox blue was used to exclude non-viable cells. The Quick-DNA Microprep Kit was used to extract genomic DNA from the sorted cells. Amplification of TCRbeta DNA was done with the immunoSEQ hsTCRbeta kit, following the protocol from the manufacturer. TCRbeta libraries were sequenced on an Illumina MiSeq instrument. Per the original workflow: After out-of-frame sequences were removed, 2 million to 2.5 million distinct TCRbeta sequences remained, averaging around 67,000 per individual. Each individual was scored using the number of some 150 previously reported CMV-associated TCRbeta sequences that the individual carried and the total number of productive distinct TCRbeta sequences. A beta-binomial model was reimplemented in Python, and random forests from scikit-learn, run with default parameters, were trained on data from the US cohort. Classifier performance on the Belgian cohort was summarized as median AUC with percentile confidence intervals over 10,000 bootstrap iterations. The immuneACCESS repertoire file appears here via TCRdb, limited to in-frame rearrangements. These files lack a portion of the clones; in checked studies, under half of the deficit traces to unresolved V genes, and the cause of the others is not known. From that table come the V and J calls and clone size; the DNA was used to work out D and trimming. The sample contains approximately 46,000 clones, around four fifths of them found a single time. The ten largest make up 0.61% of the sample.

The TCR was taken from an adult in good health and CMV-seronegative. The sequenced sample consisted of memory CD4+ T cells from blood. This chain joins TRBV5-1 to TRBJ1-1, with 8 central nucleotides matching TRBD1. The DNA is as follows: TGCGCCAGCAGTCGACAGGGGCTGTTGAACACTGAAGCTTTCTTT. It is translated as CASSRQGLLNTEAFF.